The 27 T cell receptor beta chains presented below share a single source sample, sequenced in a study of CD8 T cells in Susac syndrome. Reverse transcription of roughly 0.45 to 1 ug RNA was carried out with random hexamers. TCRdb re-called the immunoSEQ multiplex PCR reads with MiXCR, one entry per CDR3 protein. The top ten clones hold approximately 0.14% of a sample with some 170,000 distinct CDR3 sequences, 85% to 95% of them seen once. Sequencing was carried out using CD4+ T cells from PBMCs. Receptors originate from a human donor in good health.

The gene calls are TRBV20-1 and TRBJ2-3, with 10 bases fitting TRBD2. Looked up from germline, CDR1 is DFQATT and CDR2 is SNEGSKA (reference sequence). CDR3 length equals 15 residues. V dropped 4 bases and J dropped 0; count of bases not matched to a gene: 4. The CDR3 region is CSAKAGGYSTDTQYF. The CDR3 DNA reads TGCAGTGCTAAAGCGGGGGGGTATAGCACAGATACGCAGTATTTT.

The chain recombines TRBV7-2 with TRBJ1-2; no clear D gene. The germline CDR1 and CDR2 sequences are SGHTA and FQGNSA. The CDR3 length is 14 residues. Deletions cut 0 bases from V and 2 bases from J, with 7 bases between. The CDR3 coding sequence is TGTGCCAGCAGCTTAGCGAGGCAGAACTATGGCTACACCTTC. It translates to CASSLARQNYGYTF.

The V call is TRBV18, the J call TRBJ2-7; D unclear. V lost 0 bases to trimming and J lost 5 bases, with 8 bases between them. There are 13 residues in the CDR3. From germline, CDR1 is KGHSH and CDR2 LQKENI. The CDR3 protein is CASSPPVIDEQYF. CDR3 bases: TGTGCCAGCTCACCACCGGTAATCGACGAGCAGTACTTC.

The V call is TRBV6-5, the J call TRBJ2-1; 9 bases fit TRBD2. From germline, CDR1 is MNHEY and CDR2 SVGAGI. The CDR3 is made up of 18 amino acids. The V and J ends lost 4 bases and 6 bases, in that order; junction bases with no gene match: 16. CDR3 sequence: CASSSDLARTSVPNEQFF. In nucleotides, the CDR3 is TGTGCCAGCAGTTCCGACTTAGCCCGGACTAGCGTTCCCAATGAGCAGTTCTTC.

The genes are TRBV12-3 or TRBV12-4 and TRBJ1-1; TRBD1 might be the D (5 bases). This CDR3 spans 15 amino acids. V was pared by 4 bases and J by 0 bases, with 12 bases between. CDR3 coding DNA: TGTGCCAGCAGTTCTAAGACAGTTCTGAACACTGAAGCTTTCTTT. Residues: CASSSKTVLNTEAFF.

V usage is TRBV11-2 and J usage is TRBJ2-1; 10 bases match TRBD2. The CDR3 consists of 14 residues. Germline trimming cut 2 bases from V and 5 bases from J; bases unmatched to any gene: 0. Germline lookup yields CDR1 SGHAT and CDR2 FQNNGV. The CDR3, as DNA: TGTGCCAGCAGCTTAACTAGCGGGGACAATGAGCAGTTCTTC. This translates into CASSLTSGDNEQFF.

The CDR3 protein is CASKGLGQDTEAFF. The CDR3 DNA reads as TGTGCCAGCAAAGGACTAGGGCAAGACACTGAAGCTTTCTTT. The V call is TRBV7-9, the J call TRBJ1-1; D gene unclear. The CDR3 consists of 14 residues. V was shortened by 7 bases and J by 3 bases, with 15 bases between the two germline ends. CDR1 is SEHNR, CDR2 FQNEAQ, per germline (reference sequence).

The rearrangement uses TRBV6-6 and TRBJ2-6; D is uncertain. The V and J ends lost 7 bases and 0 bases respectively, with 7 bases between them. The CDR3 extends over 14 amino acids. Germline V gives CDR1 MNHNY, CDR2 SVGAGI (reference sequence). In nucleotides, the CDR3 is TGTGCCAGCACCCTAAGCTCTGGGGCCAACGTCCTGACTTTC. Translation gives CASTLSSGANVLTF.

V and J are TRBV7-3 and TRBJ2-6; D call uncertain. CDR3 size: 16 residues. V gave up 1 base and J gave up 0 bases, with 7 bases separating them. The germline V gene has CDR1 SGHTA and CDR2 FQGTGA. CDR3 protein: CASSLRRVSGANVLTF. The DNA for the CDR3 is TGTGCCAGCAGCTTAAGACGGGTCTCTGGGGCCAACGTCCTGACTTTC.

A single count supports this clonotype. The chain has TRBV5-4 and TRBJ2-2, with 8 nucleotides matching TRBD1. The CDR3 spans 16 residues. Trimming cost V 4 bases and J 5 bases; bases outside gene matches: 10. Germline CDR1 reads SGHNT; CDR2 reads YYREEE (reference sequence). The CDR3 DNA reads as TGTGCCAGCAGCGGAGGACAGGGCCAGGGGACCGGGGAGCTGTTTTTT. Its translation is CASSGGQGQGTGELFF.

The rearrangement uses TRBV5-4 and TRBJ2-5, with 11 bases that match TRBD1. The germline V gene has CDR1 SGHNT and CDR2 YYREEE (reference sequence). V lost 4 bases to trimming and J lost 1 base; unmatched junction nucleotides: 9. The CDR3 is made up of 17 amino acids. CDR3 DNA sequence: TGTGCCAGCAGCCGTGAGGGGACAGGGGGTCTCCAAGAGACCCAGTACTTC. This gives the protein CASSREGTGGLQETQYF.

This clonotype came up once. This chain uses TRBV20-1 with TRBJ2-3; D may be TRBD2 (5 bases). V was pared by 6 bases and J by 3 bases, with 13 bases between. Germline lookup yields CDR1 DFQATT and CDR2 SNEGSKA (reference sequence). The CDR3 totals 13 residues. CDR3 in amino acids: CSASGGGTDTQYF. The CDR3 bases are TGCAGTGCGTCTGGAGGTGGGACAGATACGCAGTATTTT.

V gene TRBV20-1 combines with J gene TRBJ1-5, with D possibly TRBD1 on 5 matching bases. Germline loops: CDR1 DFQATT, CDR2 SNEGSKA (reference sequence). CDR3 length: 16 amino acids. V was cut by 6 bases and J by 0 bases, with 18 bases left in between. The DNA for the CDR3 is TGCAGTGCCCAGGGAAATGGCTTGTTTAGCAATCAGCCCCAGCATTTT. Encoded protein: CSAQGNGLFSNQPQHF.

This chain connects TRBV6-6 to TRBJ1-2, with D possibly TRBD1 on 6 matching bases. The CDR3 has 14 residues. Trimming cost V 7 bases and J 8 bases, with 20 bases left between them. Germline CDR1 and CDR2: MNHNY and SVGAGI (reference sequence). In DNA, the CDR3 is TGTGCCAGCACCCTATGGACCTCAGGGGAGGGCTACACCTTC. Its protein is CASTLWTSGEGYTF.

This rearrangement joins TRBV28 to TRBJ2-7; D is perhaps TRBD1 or TRBD2 (5 bases each). The germline V gene encodes CDR1 MDHEN and CDR2 SYDVKM. The CDR3 runs 15 residues. Trimming pared 8 bases from V and 0 bases from J, leaving 17 bases between. CDR3 sequence reads: CASVSPRGSSYEQYF. The CDR3 nucleotides read TGTGCCAGCGTATCACCACGGGGCAGCTCCTACGAGCAGTACTTC.

This chain links TRBV20-1 with TRBJ2-7; D is perhaps TRBD1 or TRBD2 (5 bases each). CDR1 is DFQATT and CDR2 is SNEGSKA in the germline V gene (reference sequence). The CDR3 runs 13 residues. Between the trimmed V and J ends, which lost 5 bases and 2 bases, there was a span of 13 bases. In nucleotides, the CDR3 is TGCAGTGCTTACCGGGACGGAGCCTACGAGCAGTACTTC. Translating it yields CSAYRDGAYEQYF.

The chain is built from TRBV3-1 and TRBJ1-2; D unresolved. The germline V gene encodes CDR1 LGHDT and CDR2 YNNKEL (reference sequence). CDR3 length: 14 amino acids. Trimming left V 4 bases short and J 5 bases short, with 14 bases between. CDR3 residues: CASSPGLVGYGYTF. The CDR3 nucleotides are TGTGCCAGCAGCCCCGGACTAGTGGGGTATGGCTACACCTTC.

The chain joins TRBV12-3 or TRBV12-4 to TRBJ2-5; 11 bases map to TRBD2. The CDR3 totals 15 residues. V trimming: 6 bases; J trimming: 2 bases; junction bases outside the gene matches: 5. Written as DNA, the CDR3 is TGTGCCAGCAGCTCTAGCGGGGGGCCTCAAGAGACCCAGTACTTC. Protein: CASSSSGGPQETQYF.

The rearrangement uses TRBV18 and TRBJ2-1; tentatively, D is TRBD1 (5 bases). V lost 3 bases and J lost 2, with 11 bases in between. This CDR3 comprises 15 residues. CDR1 and CDR2 from the germline V gene are KGHSH and LQKENI. This CDR3 reads CASSPGRPPYNEQFF. The CDR3 coding sequence is TGTGCCAGCTCACCGGGGCGGCCTCCCTACAATGAGCAGTTCTTC.

The chain couples TRBV5-4 to TRBJ2-5; 8 bases match TRBD2. The germline CDR1 and CDR2 sequences are SGHNT and YYREEE (reference sequence). The V and J ends lost 0 bases and 4 bases, in that order; junction bases with no gene match: 5. The CDR3 runs to 15 residues. CDR3 protein: CASSLGPGGGETQYF. Here the CDR3 DNA reads TGTGCCAGCAGCTTGGGGCCGGGAGGGGGAGAGACCCAGTACTTC.

The rearrangement links TRBV15 to TRBJ2-2; D remains unclear. The CDR3 is made up of 16 amino acids. Trimming shortened V by 2 bases and J by 4 bases, and 14 bases separated the two germline ends. Germline lookup yields CDR1 LNHNV and CDR2 YYDKDF (reference sequence). CDR3 nucleotides: TGTGCCACCAGCAGACCTGAAGATTTGACCACCGGGGAGCTGTTTTTT. This codes for CATSRPEDLTTGELFF.

Turning to this clonotype: Without the conserved terminal phenylalanine or tryptophan, this CDR3 likely stems from a read error. Because the CDR3's place on the DNA is in doubt, the DNA is left out and the CDR3 is given as listed by TCRdb. This chain uses TRBV29-1 with TRBJ1-5; whether TRBD1, the table's D call, matches the DNA was not checked. The CDR3 extends over 9 residues, inclusive of both ends. Germline loops: CDR1 SQVTM, CDR2 ANQGSEA. The CDR3: CSVAGTGWI.

V gene TRBV20-1 combines with J gene TRBJ2-1; TRBD2 agrees at 14 bases. This CDR3 region has 15 residues. V lost 3 bases, J lost 8 bases, and 6 bases stayed unmatched. CDR1 is DFQATT and CDR2 is SNEGSKA in the germline V gene (reference sequence). The CDR3 here is CSARDRLAGGYEQFF. The CDR3 DNA reads as TGCAGTGCTAGGGATCGACTAGCGGGGGGGTATGAGCAGTTCTTC.

The rearrangement joins TRBV3-1 to TRBJ2-2; the D is unclear. This CDR3 is built from 16 residues. In germline, CDR1 is LGHDT, CDR2 YNNKEL (reference sequence). V lost 0 bases and J 4 bases, leaving 12 bases between the germline ends. Here the CDR3 reads CASSQDRRLVTGELFF. The CDR3 nucleotides are TGTGCCAGCAGCCAAGATCGGAGACTTGTCACCGGGGAGCTGTTTTTT. Variable domain in full (rest from reference TRBV3-1 and TRBJ2-2): DTAVSQTPKYLVTQMGNDKSIKCEQNLGHDTMYWYKQDSKKFLKIMFSYNNKELIINETVPNRFSPKSPDKAHLNLHINSLELGDSAVYFCASSQDRRLVTGELFFGEGSRLTVL.

This clonotype was detected a few times. This chain connects TRBV12-3 or TRBV12-4 to TRBJ2-5; D is uncertain. This CDR3 has 13 residues. V was shortened by 0 bases and J by 1 base, with 3 bases between the two germline ends. The CDR3 spells CASSLASQETQYF. Written as DNA, the CDR3 is TGTGCCAGCAGTTTAGCCAGCCAAGAGACCCAGTACTTC.

J is TRBJ1-3 and V is TRBV4-2, with D possibly TRBD1 on 6 matching bases. The CDR3 covers 16 residues. Germline CDR1 is LGHNA and CDR2 is YNFKEQ. V gave up 1 base and J gave up 4 bases, with 14 bases separating them. CDR3 sequence (DNA): TGTGCCAGCAGCCAAGGATTAGCAGGGGCCGGAAACACCATATATTTT. It yields the protein CASSQGLAGAGNTIYF.

The chain couples TRBV6-1 to TRBJ1-2; D might be TRBD1 (5 bases). Germline CDR1 is MNHNS and CDR2 is SASEGT. The CDR3 sequence is 15 residues long. V was trimmed by 4 bases and J by 2 bases, leaving 14 bases between them. In DNA form, the CDR3 reads TGTGCCAGCAGTGTCACCGGGACTTCGAACTATGGCTACACCTTC. Its translation is CASSVTGTSNYGYTF.